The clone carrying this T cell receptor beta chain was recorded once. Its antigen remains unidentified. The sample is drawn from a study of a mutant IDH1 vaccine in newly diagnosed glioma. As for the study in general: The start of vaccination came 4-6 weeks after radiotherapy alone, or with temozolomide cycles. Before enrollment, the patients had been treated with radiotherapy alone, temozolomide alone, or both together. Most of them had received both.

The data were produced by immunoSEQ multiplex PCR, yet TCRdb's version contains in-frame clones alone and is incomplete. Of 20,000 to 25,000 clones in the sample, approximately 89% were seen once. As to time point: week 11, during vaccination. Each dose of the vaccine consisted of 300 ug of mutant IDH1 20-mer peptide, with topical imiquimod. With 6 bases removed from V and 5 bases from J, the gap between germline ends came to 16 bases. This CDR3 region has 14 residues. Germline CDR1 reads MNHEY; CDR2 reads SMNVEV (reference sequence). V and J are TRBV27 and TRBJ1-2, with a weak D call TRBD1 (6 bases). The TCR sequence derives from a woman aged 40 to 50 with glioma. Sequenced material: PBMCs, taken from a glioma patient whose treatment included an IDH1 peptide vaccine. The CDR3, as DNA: TGTGCCAGCAGCGCCCAGACAGGCCAATATGGCTACACCTTC. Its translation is CASSAQTGQYGYTF.